One T cell receptor (beta chain) is described in this entry. Its recognized antigen is unknown. No much larger clonotype is one base removed from it; base qualities were not supplied. The data are from a study of blood T cell repertoires in COVID-19 (dated by TCRdb to 2018 to 2021). Background for the entire study: Collaborator samples came from the United States, Italy and Spain and covered acute and convalescent phases of COVID-19. The material from the prospective study consisted of cDNA or gDNA derived from T cells, B-cell-depleted T cells, or PBMCs. The dataset comprised deeply sampled blood TCRbeta repertoires from subjects exposed to, actively infected with, or recovered from COVID-19. The repertoires were released in a freely available public database intended as a resource for research on the immune response to SARS-CoV-2. The samples were drawn from two sources: the first 160 participants of the ongoing ImmuneRACE study, and over 1,000 subjects contributed by 6 global collaborators. A de-identified subject ID, COVID-19 status, age in years and sex were almost always included in the sample metadata. Where HLA class I and class II types were available, the types were taken from metadata supplied by the sample provider, not from assay-based typing.

TCRbeta CDR3 regions were amplified from genomic DNA using the immunoSEQ Assay, a bias-controlled multiplex PCR. The original pipeline was this. Within the assay, amplification of reference gene primers was used to estimate how many nucleated cells each sample contained. To quantify the absolute abundance of each unique TCRbeta CDR3 rearrangement, sequence reads were collapsed and filtered. For each sample, productive Simpson clonality was calculated as the square root of Simpson's diversity index across productive rearrangements. As stored in TCRdb, this immuneACCESS dataset retains in-frame rearrangements with V and J assigned. A fraction of the clones does not appear; measured against another copy, unresolved V genes explain less than half of the discrepancy, and the remainder lacks a known reason. V and J calls and clone size are given by that table; D and trimming were obtained from the DNA. The sample table holds 100,000 to 150,000 clones, of which 70% to 85% were seen once. The ten largest clonotypes hold about 12% of the sample.

Each collaborating institution followed its own protocols to collect whole blood in K2EDTA tubes. For TCRbeta analysis, collaborators shipped samples as frozen whole blood, isolated PBMCs, or DNA extracted from either of those sample types. Summary of the overall study and its limitations: Clinical and demographic metadata were provided uncurated, with the amount varying by source and participant.

CDR1 is given as MNHEY and CDR2 as SMNVEV, both from the germline V gene (reference sequence). Trimming costs V 10 bases and J 8 bases, and their ends lie 17 bases apart. The CDR3 runs 12 amino acids, cysteine and phenylalanine included. Solely the CDR3 DNA is kept, with 36 bases framed from the first base. This TCR was recovered from a woman aged 60 to 75 with acute or convalescent COVID-19. The chain is assembled from TRBV27 and TRBJ1-2; TRBD1 could be the D gene, as 5 bases match. Material: peripheral blood. The CDR3 protein is CATYDSLRGYTF. The nucleotides are TGTGCCACCTACGACAGTTTACGAGGCTACACCTTC.